This TCR beta chain was identified during a study of beta chain features in type 1 diabetes. Regarding the study as a whole: Across all four CD4+ subsets, people with type 1 diabetes showed modestly shorter TCRB CDR3s.

Expressed TCRB transcripts were sequenced, since all the RNA that had been isolated was reverse transcribed. About 3.7 million reads, on average, came from each naive, central memory and regulatory T cell sample. Profiled with immunoSEQ multiplex PCR; TCRdb holds only in-frame clones, not every one. The repertoire holds 300,000 or so clones, with approximately 13% as singletons. Each sorted fraction was over 95% pure. This clone has just a few counts. No antigen is known for it. The V gene lost 2 bases and the J gene lost 6 bases, with 8 bases spanning the gap. CDR1 SQVTM and CDR2 ANQGSEA come from the germline V gene. The CDR3 has 12 amino acids.

V usage is TRBV29-1 and J usage is TRBJ2-1, with D unresolved. Sequencing was performed on naive CD4+ T cells from blood. This clonotype was obtained from a woman between 18 and 29 years old with type 1 diabetes. The CDR3 loop reads CSVERVFNEQFF. CDR3 coding DNA: TGCAGCGTTGAAAGAGTCTTCAATGAGCAGTTCTTC.